One and the same sample provided the 27 T cell receptor beta chains below, sequenced in a study of blood T cells in healthy people across ages. PCR was performed a second time for roughly 7 to 12 cycles using a sample-barcoded 5' primer and a J-beta primer mix. From the 5' RACE reads, TCRdb called clonotypes with MiXCR, one entry per CDR3 protein. The repertoire consists of some 1.8 million distinct CDR3 sequences, with about 39% occurring once and the leading ten covering 23%. Input material: blood. Receptors originate from a human donor in good health.

This clonotype came up a few times. One end of the junction does not line up with germline, which may come from a read error. This chain links TRBV2 with TRBJ1-1, with D unresolved. There are 11 residues in the CDR3. The germline V gene has CDR1 SNHLY and CDR2 FYNNEI. The CDR3 DNA sequence: TGTGCCAGTTTAGGGAACACCGAAGCTTTCTTT. This gives the protein CASLGNTEAFF.

The V and J genes are TRBV4-3 and TRBJ2-1; 8 bases line up with TRBD1. The J segment lost 6 bases and the V segment lost 0 bases, leaving 4 bases of the junction unmatched. Germline V gives CDR1 LGHNA, CDR2 YSLEER. CDR3 length: 15 amino acids. Here the CDR3 DNA reads TGCGCCAGCAGCCAAGAGACAGGGGAGGCCAATGAGCAGTTCTTC. It codes for CASSQETGEANEQFF.

The chain employs TRBV18 and TRBJ2-7; 8 nucleotides agree with TRBD2. The DNA matches TRBJ2-5 better at its end, which makes the J call doubtful. This CDR3 has 14 residues. Germline CDR1 is KGHSH and CDR2 is LQKENI. CDR3 in DNA: TGTGCCAGCCGTCCGGGACTAGGGTTGGAGACCCAGTACTTC. Translating it yields CASRPGLGLETQYF.

This clonotype was counted a single time. The chain is built from TRBV6-2 or TRBV6-3 and TRBJ1-6, with D tentatively TRBD1 (5 bases). CDR3 length: 17 amino acids. Germline CDR1 is MNHEY and CDR2 is SVGEGT. Trimming pared 0 bases from V and 7 bases from J, leaving 16 bases between. This chain's CDR3 is CASSYSNQGRVNSPLHF. CDR3 nucleotides: TGTGCCAGCAGTTACTCGAACCAGGGCCGGGTGAATTCACCCCTCCACTTT.

At least ten counts were recorded for this clonotype. V gene TRBV4-3 combines with J gene TRBJ1-2; D is ambiguous. This CDR3 comprises 14 residues. Trimming removed 4 bases at V and 4 bases at J, with 13 bases between. Germline V gene lookup returns CDR1 LGHNA and CDR2 YSLEER. The CDR3 spells CASSRYVGAYGYTF. CDR3 DNA: TGCGCCAGCAGCCGATATGTAGGTGCCTATGGCTACACCTTC.

V is TRBV19 and J is TRBJ2-5; perhaps TRBD2 as D (5 bases). The CDR3 runs to 15 residues. Looked up from germline, CDR1 is LNHDA and CDR2 is SQIVND (reference sequence). V lost 5 bases to trimming and J lost 5 bases, with 18 bases between them. The CDR3 is CASSPPGLRGETQYF. The CDR3, as DNA: TGTGCCAGTAGTCCTCCTGGTTTGCGCGGGGAGACCCAGTACTTC.

This chain links TRBV9 with TRBJ2-3, with 8 bases identical to TRBD2. The CDR3 loop spans 16 amino acids. In germline, CDR1 is SGDLS, CDR2 YYNGEE. The ends lost 0 bases at V and 3 bases at J; junction bases unmatched: 6. Here the CDR3 reads CASSVDAGGPTDTQYF. The DNA of the CDR3 is TGTGCCAGCAGCGTAGACGCGGGGGGCCCTACAGATACGCAGTATTTT.

This clonotype was seen at least ten times. The chain employs TRBV7-2 and TRBJ1-2, with TRBD1 identical over 7 bases. This CDR3 has 17 amino acids. The germline V gene encodes CDR1 SGHTA and CDR2 FQGNSA. V was clipped by 1 base and J by 10 bases; unmatched bases: 18. CDR3 in amino acids: CASSLDGTVSLGIPYTF. As DNA, the CDR3 is TGTGCCAGCAGCTTAGATGGGACAGTATCCCTGGGGATCCCCTACACCTTC. Supplemented by reference TRBV7-2 and TRBJ1-2, the full variable domain reads GAGVSQSPSNKVTEKGKDVELRCDPISGHTALYWYRQSLGQGLEFLIYFQGNSAPDKSGLPSDRFSAERTGGSVSTLTIQRTQQEDSAVYLCASSLDGTVSLGIPYTFGSGTRLTVV.

This clonotype showed up just a few times. V gene TRBV20-1 combines with J gene TRBJ2-2; tentative D call: TRBD2 (6 bases). The CDR3 runs to 16 residues. Trimming removed 5 bases at V and 1 base at J, with 17 bases between. From germline, CDR1 is DFQATT and CDR2 SNEGSKA (reference sequence). The CDR3 DNA sequence: TGCAGTGCTGCGATGGAACTAGCCTGGAACACCGGGGAGCTGTTTTTT. This translates into CSAAMELAWNTGELFF.

The chain joins TRBV28 to TRBJ1-5; perhaps TRBD1 as D (5 bases). The V end lost 2 bases, the J end lost 3 bases, and 17 bases lay between the germline ends. The CDR3 loop spans 17 amino acids. Germline loops: CDR1 MDHEN, CDR2 SYDVKM. The CDR3 region has the DNA TGTGCCAGCAGTTTAGGTCAGGGAAGAGGTACCAATCAGCCCCAGCATTTT. Translating gives CASSLGQGRGTNQPQHF.

The rearrangement joins TRBV11-2 to TRBJ1-2; the match to TRBD1 covers 7 bases. The trim removed 5 bases at V and 2 bases at J, leaving 11 bases unmatched. The CDR3 has 16 residues. Germline values: CDR1 SGHAT, CDR2 FQNNGV. The DNA for the CDR3 is TGTGCCAGCAGCCCAAGCCTACAGGGGATGAACTATGGCTACACCTTC. The encoded protein is CASSPSLQGMNYGYTF.

This rearrangement joins TRBV4-1 to TRBJ2-1; tentative D call: TRBD2 (6 bases). This CDR3 has 14 residues. The germline V and J ends were trimmed by 4 bases and 8 bases, with 15 bases remaining between them. Germline CDR1 MGHRA, CDR2 YSYEKL. As DNA, the CDR3 is TGCGCCAGCAGCCTCGGCGGGATTCGGTATGAGCAGTTCTTC. Its protein product is CASSLGGIRYEQFF.

CDR3 loop: CSATAGSSTDTQYF. The CDR3 DNA follows: TGCAGTGCTACCGCGGGGTCTAGCACAGATACGCAGTATTTT. This chain uses TRBV20-1 with TRBJ2-3; possibly TRBD2 for D (6 bases). This CDR3 has 14 amino acids. Germline CDR1 is DFQATT and CDR2 is SNEGSKA (reference sequence). The ends were cut back, 4 bases at V and 0 bases at J, with 11 bases in the middle.

Here the CDR3 reads CASAPQGSYGYTF. The CDR3 DNA reads as TGTGCCAGCGCCCCGCAGGGGTCCTATGGCTACACCTTC. The chain joins TRBV4-2 to TRBJ1-2, with TRBD1 as a possible D gene (6 bases). Trimming stripped 8 bases from V and 4 bases from J, with 14 bases between. There are 13 residues in the CDR3. The germline V gene has CDR1 LGHNA and CDR2 YNFKEQ.

This chain connects TRBV28 to TRBJ2-5; D is unclear. CDR3 length: 16 amino acids. The germline V gene encodes CDR1 MDHEN and CDR2 SYDVKM. V was trimmed by 1 base and J by 1 base, leaving 13 bases between them. The DNA for the CDR3 is TGTGCCAGCAGTTTATACGGCGCGTCCCTCCAAGAGACCCAGTACTTC. This codes for CASSLYGASLQETQYF.

A few counts support this clonotype. This chain connects TRBV7-9 to TRBJ1-2; 12 bases map to TRBD1. The junction had 5 bases not matched to a gene; V was cut back by 0 bases and J by 6 bases. The CDR3 contains 16 residues. Per germline, CDR1 SEHNR and CDR2 FQNEAQ (reference sequence). The CDR3 spells CASSLALGTGGHGYTF. The CDR3, as DNA: TGTGCCAGCAGCTTAGCGCTCGGGACAGGGGGCCATGGCTACACCTTC.

This clonotype was seen a handful of times. This chain links TRBV2 with TRBJ2-6; D tentatively fits TRBD1 or TRBD2 (5 bases each). V was clipped by 6 bases and J by 3 bases, with 21 bases between them. The germline CDR1 and CDR2 sequences are SNHLY and FYNNEI. This CDR3 region has 18 residues. CDR3 nucleotide sequence: TGTGCCAGCAGCTTACGAGGGGCAGCCACTCGTGGGGCCAACGTCCTGACTTTC. Translation gives CASSLRGAATRGANVLTF.

The V and J genes are TRBV7-9 and TRBJ2-5; TRBD2 matches at 7 bases. The J call may be faulty, since TRBJ2-7 better matches the DNA end. This CDR3 contains 14 residues. Germline V gives CDR1 SEHNR, CDR2 FQNEAQ (reference sequence). CDR3 coding DNA: TGTGCCAGCAGCGCTCCGGGACTAAAGCACGAGCAGTACTTC. Its translation: CASSAPGLKHEQYF.

Comments on this clonotype: The junction departs from germline at one end; a sequencing error may be responsible. J is TRBJ1-6 and V is TRBV29-1, with 7 positions matching TRBD1. Germline CDR1 and CDR2: SQVTM and ANQGSEA. This CDR3 is built from 13 residues. The CDR3 sequence: CSVGDSLNSALHF. The DNA for the CDR3 is TGCAGCGTGGGGGACAGTTTAAATTCAGCCCTCCACTTT.

This clonotype was detected a few times. CDR3 DNA sequence: TGTGCCAGCAACTCCCCCGGGGACCCGAGGGGCAATGAGCAGTTCTTC. Amino acids: CASNSPGDPRGNEQFF. The chain links TRBV27 to TRBJ2-1; either TRBD1 or TRBD2 may supply D (5 bases each). This CDR3 region has 16 residues. In germline, CDR1 is MNHEY, CDR2 SMNVEV (reference sequence). The V end was cut by 7 bases, the J end by 6 bases, with 22 bases between.

About this clonotype: The junction and the germline gene differ at one end; a read error may be behind it. This rearrangement joins TRBV7-8 to TRBJ2-3; D is possibly TRBD1 or TRBD2 (6 bases each). The CDR3 contains 18 residues. Looked up from germline, CDR1 is SGHVS and CDR2 is FQNEAQ. In DNA, the CDR3 is TGTGCCGGCAGCTACGTGGGGGGCTCCTACATACTCACAGATACGCAGTATTTT. Its translation: CAGSYVGGSYILTDTQYF.

The chain combines TRBV7-2 with TRBJ1-5; 9 nucleotides align to TRBD1. Germline trimming cut 6 bases from V and 6 bases from J; bases unmatched to any gene: 12. The germline V gene has CDR1 SGHTA and CDR2 FQGNSA. The CDR3 contains 16 residues. CDR3 residues: CASSRRGQGTGQPQHF. The CDR3 nucleotides are TGTGCCAGCAGTAGAAGGGGACAGGGCACGGGTCAGCCCCAGCATTTT.

The gene calls are TRBV4-3 and TRBJ2-3, with no clear D. The V gene's germline CDR1 is LGHNA and CDR2 YSLEER. The CDR3 sequence is 16 residues long. Trimming removed 0 bases at V and 2 bases at J, with 12 bases between. Here the CDR3 reads CASSQDQSASTDTQYF. The CDR3 region has the DNA TGCGCCAGCAGCCAAGATCAGAGCGCTTCCACAGATACGCAGTATTTT.

The rearrangement uses TRBV2 and TRBJ2-3, with D perhaps matching TRBD1 (5 bases). CDR1 is SNHLY, CDR2 FYNNEI, per germline. The length of the CDR3 is 11 residues. V lost 9 bases and J lost 6, with 10 bases in between. CDR3 amino acids: CARTKGDTQYF. For the CDR3, the DNA is TGTGCCAGGACGAAGGGGGATACGCAGTATTTT. Based on the CDR3 plus reference TRBV2 and TRBJ2-3, the full variable domain is EPEVTQTPSHQVTQMGQEVILRCVPISNHLYFYWYRQILGQKVEFLVSFYNNEISEKSEIFDDQFSVERPDGSNFTLKIRSTKLEDSAMYFCARTKGDTQYFGPGTRLTVL.

This chain joins TRBV4-3 and TRBJ1-3; possible D gene TRBD1, 6 bases. From germline, CDR1 is LGHNA and CDR2 YSLEER. This CDR3 has 16 amino acids. Between the trimmed V and J ends, which lost 0 bases and 7 bases, there was a span of 16 bases. CDR3 amino acids: CASSQETGNVVNTIYF. CDR3 nucleotides: TGCGCCAGCAGCCAAGAAACAGGGAACGTGGTGAACACCATATATTTT.

This clonotype was seen a few times. CDR3: CASSTGANTGELFF. CDR3 nucleotide sequence: TGTGCCAGCAGCACAGGAGCGAACACCGGGGAGCTGTTTTTT. The chain employs TRBV7-3 and TRBJ2-2; D may be TRBD1 (5 bases). This CDR3 comprises 14 residues. Germline V gives CDR1 SGHTA, CDR2 FQGTGA. V was trimmed by 5 bases and J by 0 bases, leaving 7 bases between them.

This clonotype was picked up a small number of times. The CDR3: CASSLALGGGYEQYF. The CDR3 bases are TGTGCCAGCAGCTTAGCGCTGGGAGGCGGGTACGAGCAGTACTTC. The J gene is TRBJ2-7, the V gene TRBV7-6; TRBD2 might be the D (6 bases). CDR3 size: 15 residues. V lost 0 bases to trimming and J lost 4 bases, with 13 bases between them. CDR1 and CDR2 from the germline V gene are SGHVS and FNYEAQ. Full variable domain (remainder filled in from reference TRBV7-6 and TRBJ2-7): GAGVSQSPRYKVTKRGQDVALRCDPISGHVSLYWYRQALGQGPEFLTYFNYEAQQDKSGLPNDRFSAERPEGSISTLTIQRTEQRDSAMYRCASSLALGGGYEQYFGPGTRLTVT.